Included here is one TCR beta chain sequence, with context. These data originate in a study of blood T cell repertoires in COVID-19. In the source study's methods: The assay estimated nucleated cells by amplifying reference gene primers. Assay used: immunoSEQ multiplex PCR; TCRdb lists only in-frame clones, some missing. That table furnishes V, J and clone size, whereas the DNA furnished D and trimming. In the table there are 150,000 to 200,000 clones, approximately 85% of which are singletons. Germline V gene lookup returns CDR1 SNHLY and CDR2 FYNNEI. Trimming cost V 8 bases and J 6 bases, with 17 bases left between them. The length of the CDR3 is 14 residues.

The TCR comes from a man between 60 and 70 years old with acute or convalescent COVID-19. The chain joins TRBV2 to TRBJ1-5; possibly TRBD1 for D (5 bases). Sequencing was carried out using peripheral blood. The CDR3 DNA sequence: TGTGCCAGCTTGGGGCAGGGTGGAAGTCAGCCCCAGCATTTT. Residues: CASLGQGGSQPQHF.